The clone carrying this T cell receptor beta chain was seen only a few times. Its target is not known. This sample stems from a study of cytomegalovirus exposure and HLA in healthy donors. Researchers ran the PCR with 60 Vbeta and 13 Jbeta primers. Original analysis: A later analysis counted 70 million to 85 million unique TCR beta chains, around 10 million shared. TCRdb's copy holds only in-frame clones and misses some; the assay was immunoSEQ multiplex PCR. That table is the source of V, J and clone size, and D and trimming were worked out from the DNA. The table has 60,000 to 70,000 clones, approximately 78% seen once; the top ten hold roughly 8.2%. General study findings and limits: Association of a missense DCLRE1C variant with TCR beta V- and J-gene trimming was reported in a later analysis.

The junction had 6 bases not matched to a gene; V was cut back by 4 bases and J by 8 bases. The CDR3 is made up of 15 amino acids. Germline CDR1 reads MNHEY; CDR2 reads SVGAGI. Sequences were obtained from PBMCs. The V and J genes are TRBV6-5 and TRBJ1-6, with 9 bases that match TRBD1. The receptor's source is a man aged 18 to 30 in good health and CMV-seropositive. The CDR3 region has the DNA TGTGCCAGCAGTTCCTCGGGACAGGGATATTCACCCCTCCACTTT. Translation: CASSSSGQGYSPLHF.